The rows below give T cell receptor beta chains drawn from one sample of a study of blood T cells in healthy people across ages. MiXCR, applied by TCRdb to the 5' RACE reads, yields one record per CDR3 protein. The sample records over 700,000 distinct CDR3 sequences, less than 70% being singletons. Material: blood. These receptors all come from a man older than 75 in good health. CDR3s include the opening cysteine and the closing phenylalanine or tryptophan. A D gene is named only where the DNA matches it firmly. Rows may omit the clone size; those that give it use once, few, many or a size class.

size,J,V,D,CDR3,DNA
few,TRBJ2-1,TRBV6-5,.,CASSEHRASTDEQFF,TGTGCCAGCAGTGAACACCGGGCCTCGACGGATGAGCAGTTCTTC
few,TRBJ1-6,TRBV7-2,TRBD1,CASSLQGTGGNSPLHF,TGTGCCAGCAGCTTACAAGGGACAGGGGGCAATTCACCCCTCCACTTT
.,TRBJ2-7,TRBV2,.,CASTGKVEQYF,TGTGCCAGCACCGGGAAGGTCGAGCAGTACTTC
.,TRBJ2-7,TRBV9,.,CASSVAEGAGQYYEQYF,TGTGCCAGCAGCGTAGCTGAAGGGGCGGGACAGTACTACGAGCAGTACTTC
few,TRBJ2-2,TRBV6-1,.,CASSEILRGELFF,TGTGCCAGCAGTGAAATCTTACGGGGGGAGCTGTTTTTT
.,TRBJ2-7,TRBV7-8,TRBD2,CASTREREQYF,TGTGCCAGTACGCGGGAGCGCGAGCAGTACTTC
few,TRBJ2-1,TRBV6-5,TRBD1,CASRATGGMGNEQFF,TGTGCCAGCAGGGCAACAGGGGGCATGGGCAATGAGCAGTTCTTC
.,TRBJ1-1,TRBV27,.,CASSLDGPGGTEAFF,TGTGCCAGCAGCTTAGACGGACCCGGCGGTACTGAAGCTTTCTTT
few,TRBJ2-1,TRBV5-1,TRBD2,CASSFLSGSAHNEQFF,TGCGCCAGCAGCTTTCTGAGCGGGAGCGCCCACAATGAGCAGTTCTTC
.,TRBJ2-1,TRBV4-1,TRBD2,CASSQDSGSNEQFF,TGCGCCAGCAGCCAAGATAGCGGGAGCAATGAGCAGTTCTTC
.,TRBJ1-4,TRBV5-1,.,CASSSGRINEKLFF,TGCGCCAGCAGCTCAGGACGGATTAATGAAAAACTGTTTTTT
.,TRBJ2-4,TRBV15,TRBD2,CATSRMLAGGPAKNIQYF,TGTGCCACCAGCAGAATGTTAGCGGGAGGGCCTGCCAAAAACATTCAGTACTTC
few,TRBJ2-1,TRBV7-9,TRBD1,CASRHLGGQGNLIDEQFF,TGTGCCAGCAGACATCTAGGGGGACAGGGGAACTTGATCGATGAGCAGTTCTTC
.,TRBJ2-6,TRBV27,TRBD1,CATQGAGLGANVLTF,TGCGCCACCCAGGGGGCAGGATTAGGGGCCAACGTCCTGACTTTC
.,TRBJ1-2,TRBV7-2,TRBD1,CASSSGTQGGHTF,TGTGCCAGCAGCTCCGGGACCCAAGGGGGCCACACCTTC
.,TRBJ1-2,TRBV20-1,.,CSARGSEADNYGYTF,TGCAGTGCTAGAGGGTCGGAGGCAGACAACTATGGCTACACCTTC
.,TRBJ1-1,TRBV7-9,.,CASSLGTERTEAFF,TGTGCCAGCAGCTTAGGGACAGAGAGGACTGAAGCTTTCTTT
.,TRBJ2-1,TRBV20-1,.,CSAPLGGVGNEQFF,TGCAGTGCTCCACTGGGCGGGGTGGGTAATGAGCAGTTCTTC
.,TRBJ2-5,TRBV7-2,.,CASSLWGPGAQYF,TGTGCCAGCAGCCTGTGGGGCCCTGGGGCCCAGTACTTC
.,TRBJ2-1,TRBV15,.,CATSRDVDEQFF,TGTGCCACCAGCAGAGATGTGGATGAGCAGTTCTTC
.,TRBJ2-2,TRBV7-3,TRBD2,CASSLTSGRWGTGELFF,TGTGCCAGCAGCTTAACTAGCGGGAGATGGGGCACCGGGGAGCTGTTTTTT
many,TRBJ2-7,TRBV29-1,.,CSVGLSVYEQYF,TGCAGCGTGGGCCTCTCGGTCTACGAGCAGTACTTC
.,TRBJ2-3,TRBV11-2,TRBD2,CASSPIPQRGDRYF,TGTGCCAGCAGCCCCATCCCCCAGCGGGGGGATAGGTATTTT
.,TRBJ1-2,TRBV29-1,.,CSVVDQGGYTF,TGCAGCGTTGTGGATCAAGGTGGCTACACCTTC
.,TRBJ1-2,TRBV25-1,.,CASRPGGDYGYTF,TGTGCCAGCAGACCCGGGGGCGACTATGGCTACACCTTC
once,TRBJ2-3,TRBV7-2,.,CASRPGLPVTDTQYF,TGTGCCAGCAGACCAGGACTACCTGTCACAGATACGCAGTATTTT
.,TRBJ2-1,TRBV29-1,.,CSVVRGANEQFF,TGCAGCGTTGTAAGGGGAGCCAATGAGCAGTTCTTC
few,TRBJ1-1,TRBV5-1,.,CASSLEGYGNTEAFF,TGCGCCAGCAGCTTGGAAGGGTATGGAAACACTGAAGCTTTCTTT
once,TRBJ2-7,TRBV2,TRBD1,CASSQGAIEQYF,TGTGCCAGCAGTCAGGGGGCGATCGAGCAGTACTTC
.,TRBJ2-7,TRBV5-1,.,CASSFGNDEQYF,TGCGCCAGCAGCTTTGGGAACGACGAGCAGTACTTC
.,TRBJ2-1,TRBV29-1,TRBD2,CSVALRLAGCNEQFF,TGCAGCGTTGCGCTGCGACTAGCGGGTTGCAATGAGCAGTTCTTC
.,TRBJ2-7,TRBV10-3,.,CTISAPPGGERQTYEQYF,TGTACCATCAGTGCCCCTCCCGGGGGAGAGCGGCAGACCTACGAGCAGTACTTC
.,TRBJ2-3,TRBV6-6,.,CASSYRTDTQYF,TGTGCCAGCAGTTACCGCACAGATACGCAGTATTTT
.,TRBJ2-3,TRBV7-2,TRBD1,CGTGTAHRYAYF,TGTGGAACCGGGACAGCGCACAGATACGCGTATTTT
.,TRBJ1-4,TRBV29-1,.,CSTGDQNEKLFF,TGCAGCACTGGGGACCAGAATGAAAAACTGTTTTTT
.,TRBJ2-1,TRBV28,.,CASSGSTGLSSYNEQFF,TGTGCCAGCAGTGGGAGTACAGGATTAAGCTCCTACAATGAGCAGTTCTTC
.,TRBJ2-7,TRBV2,TRBD2,CASTSGGGRSVYEQYF,TGTGCCAGCACGAGCGGAGGCGGGAGGAGTGTCTACGAGCAGTACTTC
.,TRBJ2-5,TRBV9,TRBD2,CASSAGGLAGKETQYF,TGTGCCAGCAGCGCGGGGGGACTAGCGGGAAAAGAGACCCAGTACTTC
.,TRBJ2-7,TRBV7-2,.,CASSPAPGSYEQYF,TGTGCCAGCAGCCCAGCCCCGGGCTCCTACGAGCAGTACTTC
.,TRBJ2-4,TRBV7-2,.,CASSRAGPENIQYF,TGTGCCAGCAGCCGAGCCGGGCCCGAAAACATTCAGTACTTC
.,TRBJ2-3,TRBV20-1,TRBD2,CSAIRGRGDTDTQYF,TGCAGTGCTATCCGGGGGCGGGGGGACACAGATACGCAGTATTTT
few,TRBJ2-7,TRBV20-1,TRBD1,CSARDLGTGGGYEQYF,TGCAGTGCTAGAGATCTCGGGACAGGAGGTGGCTACGAGCAGTACTTC
.,TRBJ2-3,TRBV5-1,.,CASSLSNFGDTQYF,TGCGCCAGCAGCCTTAGTAATTTCGGAGATACGCAGTATTTT
once,TRBJ2-7,TRBV5-5,.,CASSEGPLYEQYF,TGTGCCAGCAGCGAAGGTCCGCTCTACGAGCAGTACTTC
many,TRBJ2-1,TRBV24-1,.,CATSDSDSQRGINEQFF,TGTGCCACCAGTGATTCGGACAGCCAGCGGGGAATCAATGAGCAGTTCTTC
.,TRBJ2-1,TRBV5-1,.,CASSLAGGAMRPGEQFF,TGCGCCAGCAGCTTGGCGGGGGGCGCCATGAGACCTGGTGAGCAGTTCTTC
once,TRBJ2-5,TRBV28,.,CASTPTRVETQYF,TGTGCCAGCACCCCGACGAGGGTAGAGACCCAGTACTTC
few,TRBJ2-5,TRBV6-1,TRBD2,CASTPSLRSGRPYRNEQYF,TGTGCCAGCACCCCGTCTTTAAGGAGCGGGAGGCCCTATCGGAATGAGCAGTACTTC
.,TRBJ2-6,TRBV27,.,CASSLWGGHSVANVLTF,TGTGCCAGCAGTTTATGGGGGGGCCACTCTGTGGCCAACGTCCTGACTTTC
.,TRBJ2-1,TRBV9,TRBD2,CASSVLAGSYNEQFF,TGTGCCAGCAGCGTCCTAGCGGGCTCGTACAATGAGCAGTTCTTC
once,TRBJ1-2,TRBV3-1,.,CASSQGDRLSEAGYTF,TGTGCCAGCAGCCAAGGGGACCGGTTGAGTGAAGCTGGCTACACCTTC
.,TRBJ1-5,TRBV4-2,.,CASSQGDSLGGNQPQHF,TGTGCCAGCAGCCAAGGAGACTCCCTGGGTGGCAATCAGCCCCAGCATTTT
.,TRBJ2-1,TRBV7-9,.,CASSSRTGRDNEQFF,TGTGCCAGCAGCTCTCGGACAGGGAGGGATAATGAGCAGTTCTTC
.,TRBJ2-7,TRBV15,TRBD2,CATSSRLAGHEQYF,TGTGCCACCAGCTCAAGACTAGCGGGGCACGAGCAGTACTTC
.,TRBJ2-1,TRBV24-1,TRBD1,CATSDVPGQGFGVYNEQFF,TGTGCCACCAGTGACGTCCCGGGACAGGGATTCGGGGTGTACAATGAGCAGTTCTTC
.,TRBJ2-5,TRBV2,TRBD2,CASSGIAGKETQYF,TGTGCCAGCAGTGGGATAGCGGGAAAGGAGACCCAGTACTTC
once,TRBJ2-3,TRBV6-4,.,CASSEGLYTDTQYF,TGTGCCAGCAGTGAGGGCCTTTACACAGATACGCAGTATTTT
.,TRBJ2-2,TRBV9,.,CASSPKNTGELFF,TGTGCCAGCAGCCCCAAGAACACCGGGGAGCTGTTTTTT
.,TRBJ2-7,TRBV20-1,.,CSARPHSSYEQYF,TGCAGTGCTAGACCCCATAGCTCCTACGAGCAGTACTTC
few,TRBJ2-7,TRBV4-1,TRBD1,CASSQDPTGQSYEQYF,TGCGCCAGCAGCCAAGATCCGACAGGGCAGTCCTACGAGCAGTACTTC